This is a list of T cell receptor beta chains from one sample in a study of CD8+CD57+ T cells in acquired aplastic anemia. TCRdb re-derived calls from the reads in MiXCR, one entry per CDR3 protein. This table has approximately 130,000 distinct CDR3 sequences, 45% to 60% appearing once. The source material was sorted CD4+, CD8+, or CD8+CD57+ T cells (not recorded which) from PBMCs. The receptors originated from a human donor with aplastic anemia. Each CDR3 is given with its conserved first and last residue. The D gene is left open where the match is weak. Expanded clones get a size class; other rows say once, few or many, or leave the size out.

TRBV24-1	NA	NA	TRBJ2-5	CATSDPSEQETQYF	TGTGCCACCAGTGACCCTAGCGAGCAAGAGACCCAGTACTTC
TRBV5-1	NA	many	TRBJ2-7	CASSLDKGRYEQYF	TGCGCCAGCAGCTTGGACAAGGGGAGATACGAGCAGTACTTC
TRBV6-4	TRBD1	NA	TRBJ2-3	CASWGTGGSTDTQYF	TGTGCCAGCTGGGGGACAGGGGGAAGTACAGATACGCAGTATTTT
TRBV7-9	NA	NA	TRBJ2-1	CASSSQGNEQFF	TGTGCCAGCAGCTCACAGGGTAATGAGCAGTTCTTC
TRBV24-1	NA	many	TRBJ2-5	CATSDPPGDSETQYF	TGTGCCACCAGTGACCCACCAGGGGATTCGGAGACCCAGTACTTC
TRBV4-2	NA	NA	TRBJ1-6	CASSQDPGQNNSPLHF	TGTGCCAGCAGCCAAGATCCCGGACAGAATAATTCACCCCTCCACTTT
TRBV24-1	TRBD2	few	TRBJ2-1	CATSDPLAGSYFF	TGTGCCACCAGTGACCCGTTAGCGGGATCTTATTTCTTC
TRBV20-1	TRBD2	NA	TRBJ2-7	CSAPGTSAYEQYF	TGCAGTGCCCCCGGGACTAGCGCCTACGAGCAGTACTTC
TRBV15	NA	NA	TRBJ1-2	CATSARTVSYGYTF	TGTGCCACCAGCGCTCGGACAGTCAGCTATGGCTACACCTTC
TRBV25-1	NA	NA	TRBJ2-5	CASSFGRAPETQYF	TGTGCCAGCAGTTTTGGTAGGGCCCCAGAGACCCAGTACTTC
TRBV24-1	TRBD1	NA	TRBJ1-2	CATSDLGGDYGYTF	TGTGCCACCAGTGATTTAGGGGGCGACTATGGCTACACCTTC
TRBV6-1	TRBD1	NA	TRBJ2-2	CASRSDRGDTGELFF	TGTGCCAGCAGATCGGACAGGGGGGATACCGGGGAGCTGTTTTTT
TRBV7-6	NA	many	TRBJ2-2	CASSTGGADTTGELFF	TGTGCCAGCAGCACCGGAGGGGCTGACACCACCGGGGAGCTGTTTTTT
TRBV19	NA	few	TRBJ2-6	CASIQTGRGANVLTF	TGTGCCAGTATCCAGACAGGCCGTGGGGCCAACGTCCTGACTTTC
TRBV29-1	TRBD2	NA	TRBJ2-1	CSVSRTSSDEQFF	TGCAGCGTTTCCCGGACTAGTTCGGATGAGCAGTTCTTC
TRBV20-1	TRBD2	many	TRBJ2-7	CSARTHSGKWYEQYF	TGCAGTGCTAGAACCCATAGCGGGAAGTGGTACGAGCAGTACTTC
TRBV6-4	NA	many	TRBJ2-7	CASSDSVRDRGEQYF	TGTGCCAGCAGTGACTCGGTAAGGGACCGGGGCGAGCAGTACTTC
TRBV4-2	NA	NA	TRBJ2-3	CASSQDVSDSSSTDTQYF	TGTGCCAGCAGCCAAGACGTTTCCGACTCTTCGAGCACAGATACGCAGTATTTT
TRBV13	NA	many	TRBJ2-7	CASSLVGIYEQYF	TGTGCCAGCAGCTTAGTGGGGATCTACGAGCAGTACTTC
TRBV20-1	NA	many	TRBJ1-1	CSATAGGAVTEAFF	TGCAGTGCTACGGCCGGAGGGGCTGTGACTGAAGCTTTCTTT
TRBV29-1	TRBD1	NA	TRBJ1-1	CSVRRDRASESFF	TGCAGCGTTAGGCGGGACAGGGCGAGTGAGTCTTTCTTT
TRBV29-1	TRBD1	NA	TRBJ2-7	CSVEPTGGHEQYF	TGCAGCGTTGAGCCGACAGGGGGCCACGAGCAGTACTTC
TRBV24-1	TRBD1	NA	TRBJ2-1	CATSIDREPYNEQFF	TGTGCCACCTCCATCGACAGGGAACCCTACAATGAGCAGTTCTTC